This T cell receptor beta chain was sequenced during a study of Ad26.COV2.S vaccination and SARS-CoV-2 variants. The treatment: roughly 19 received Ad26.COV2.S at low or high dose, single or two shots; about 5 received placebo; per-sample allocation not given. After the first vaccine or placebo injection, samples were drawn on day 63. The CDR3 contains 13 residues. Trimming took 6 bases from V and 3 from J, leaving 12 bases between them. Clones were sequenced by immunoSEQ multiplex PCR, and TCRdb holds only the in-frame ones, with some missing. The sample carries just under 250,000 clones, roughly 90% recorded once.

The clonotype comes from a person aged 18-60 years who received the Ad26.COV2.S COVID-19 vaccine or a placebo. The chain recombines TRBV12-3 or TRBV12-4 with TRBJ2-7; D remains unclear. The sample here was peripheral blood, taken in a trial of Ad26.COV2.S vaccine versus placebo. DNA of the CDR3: TGTGCCAGCAGAAAGACGGACGACTACGAGCAGTACTTC. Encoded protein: CASRKTDDYEQYF.